Listed here is a single TCR beta chain. The data were taken from a study of blood T cell repertoires in COVID-19. Original processing notes: Amplification of reference gene primers was used by the study to estimate nucleated cell counts. The protocol was immunoSEQ multiplex PCR, while the TCRdb copy is restricted to in-frame clones and leaves out a portion. That table is the source of V, J and clone size, and D and trimming were worked out from the DNA. This table holds around 130,000 clones, 90% found once. The CDR3 loop spans 15 amino acids. J gave up 3 bases and V 1 base, and 7 bases lay outside the gene matches. Germline V gene lookup returns CDR1 SGHRS and CDR2 YFSETQ.

The sequence derives from a man between 60 and 75 years old with COVID-19, enrolled during active disease. Sequenced material: peripheral blood. The J gene is TRBJ2-7, the V gene TRBV5-1, with TRBD1 matching over 7 bases. The CDR3 nucleotides read TGCGCCAGCAGCTTGCAGTCGACAGGGCACTACGAGCAGTACTTC. Protein: CASSLQSTGHYEQYF.